This T cell receptor (beta chain) was captured by sequencing in a study of Ad26.COV2.S vaccination and SARS-CoV-2 variants. Here immunoSEQ multiplex PCR was the method, and the copy in TCRdb shows in-frame clones only, minus some. Of around 320,000 clones in the sample, about 85% were seen once. The treatment: over 15 received Ad26.COV2.S at low or high dose, single or two shots; 5 received placebo; per-sample allocation not given. Day 63 after the first vaccine or placebo injection was the time point for sampling. What was given as vaccine was an Ad26 vector encoding Wuhan-strain SARS-CoV-2 spike. The length of the CDR3 is 15 residues. V was pared by 6 bases and J by 4 bases, with 8 bases of the junction left unmatched. Per germline, CDR1 SNHLY and CDR2 FYNNEI.

The rearrangement uses TRBV2 and TRBJ1-4; TRBD1 matches 7 bases. This material consisted of peripheral blood, taken in a trial of Ad26.COV2.S vaccine versus placebo. The clonotype was recovered from a person between 18 and 65 years old who received the Ad26.COV2.S COVID-19 vaccine or a placebo. The CDR3: CASSGRGLGNEKLFF. CDR3 nucleotides: TGTGCCAGCAGCGGGAGGGGGCTTGGTAATGAAAAACTGTTTTTT. Using reference TRBV2 and TRBJ1-4 for the parts outside the CDR3, the full variable domain is EPEVTQTPSHQVTQMGQEVILRCVPISNHLYFYWYRQILGQKVEFLVSFYNNEISEKSEIFDDQFSVERPDGSNFTLKIRSTKLEDSAMYFCASSGRGLGNEKLFFGSGTQLSVL.